This TCR beta chain originates from a study of T cell responses to AZD1222 COVID-19 vaccine. Comments on this clone: As yet, its antigen is unknown.

General study findings and limits: Spike-specific TCR depth and breadth grew after two AZD1222 doses. Repertoires were sampled only after the peak T cell response.

Using immunoSEQ multiplex PCR, the repertoire was profiled, and TCRdb retains in-frame clones only, with some absent. Of 95,000 to 100,000 clones listed, 85% to 90% are singletons. This CDR3 spans 12 amino acids. The germline V and J ends were trimmed by 5 bases and 10 bases, with 11 bases remaining between them. Germline CDR1 and CDR2: MNHEY and SVGEGT. This TCR was recovered from an adult in good health. The specimen comprised peripheral blood, sampled on day 0 of AZD1222 vaccination. This sequence joins TRBV6-2 or TRBV6-3 and TRBJ1-4; no reliable D call. CDR3 sequence (DNA): TGTGCCAGCAGTGTCCGGACTGGAAAACTGTTTTTT. Protein product: CASSVRTGKLFF.